These 31 T cell receptor beta chains were all obtained from the same sample, sequenced in a study of T cell responses to AZD1222 COVID-19 vaccine. TCRdb keeps only in-frame clones here, not all; method: immunoSEQ multiplex PCR. The sample includes about 160,000 clones, about 90% of them seen just once. This specimen was peripheral blood, taken on day 0 of MenACWY control vaccination. The receptors were gathered from an adult in good health.

DNA for the CDR3: TGTGCCGGCCGGGACTACAATGAGCAGTTCTTC. Protein: CAGRDYNEQFF. The rearrangement links TRBV18 to TRBJ2-1; tentatively, D is TRBD2 (5 bases). V lost 11 bases to trimming and J lost 3 bases, with 8 bases between them. CDR1 is KGHSH and CDR2 is LQKENI in the germline V gene. The CDR3 covers 11 residues.

V gene TRBV24-1 combines with J gene TRBJ1-1; tentative D call: TRBD1 (6 bases). Trimming left V 7 bases short and J 1 base short, with 12 bases between. The CDR3 covers 14 residues. Germline V CDR1 and CDR2: KGHDR, SFDVKD. The CDR3 loop reads CATRQTGQNTEAFF. CDR3 bases: TGTGCCACCAGACAGACGGGACAGAACACTGAAGCTTTCTTT.

The chain couples TRBV10-3 to TRBJ2-1; 11 positions agree with TRBD2. Trimming removed 0 bases from V and 8 bases from J; junction bases left unmatched: 9. The CDR3 runs 17 residues. Germline V gives CDR1 ENHRY, CDR2 SYGVKD. CDR3: CAISESSSGRARDEQFF. The CDR3 DNA reads as TGTGCCATCAGTGAGTCCAGTAGCGGGAGGGCCAGGGATGAGCAGTTCTTC.

V gene TRBV28 combines with J gene TRBJ1-3; D is unresolved. V was shortened by 8 bases and J by 0 bases, with 11 bases between the two germline ends. The CDR3 loop spans 14 amino acids. CDR1 is MDHEN, CDR2 SYDVKM, per germline. This chain's CDR3 is CASLGLISGNTIYF. CDR3 bases: TGTGCCAGCTTAGGACTAATCTCTGGAAACACCATATATTTT. Drawing the rest from reference TRBV28 and TRBJ1-3, the complete variable domain is DVKVTQSSRYLVKRTGEKVFLECVQDMDHENMFWYRQDPGLGLRLIYFSYDVKMKEKGDIPEGYSVSREKKERFSLILESASTNQTSMYLCASLGLISGNTIYFGEGSWLTVV.

The chain employs TRBV6-5 and TRBJ1-2, with D possibly matching TRBD1 (5 bases). The CDR3 is 15 amino acids. Germline V gene sequence: CDR1 MNHEY, CDR2 SVGAGI. Trimming stripped 6 bases from V and 3 bases from J, with 17 bases between. CDR3 nucleotide sequence: TGTGCCAGCAGACCCGGGGGGAGCCCCTACTATGGCTACACCTTC. It encodes CASRPGGSPYYGYTF.

V is TRBV19 and J is TRBJ2-1; D remains unclear. Germline loops: CDR1 LNHDA, CDR2 SQIVND (reference sequence). This CDR3 has 14 amino acids. With 3 bases removed from V and 7 bases from J, the gap between germline ends came to 13 bases. The CDR3 here is CASSISYSQNEQFF. The CDR3, as DNA: TGTGCCAGTAGTATCTCGTACTCCCAAAATGAGCAGTTCTTC.

This clone was observed a few times. This chain uses TRBV28 with TRBJ1-6; D ambiguous. This CDR3 has 13 residues. CDR1 MDHEN and CDR2 SYDVKM come from the germline V gene. Trimming cost V 5 bases and J 6 bases, with 8 bases left between them. This CDR3 reads CASSTVSNSPLHF. CDR3 nucleotide sequence: TGTGCCAGCAGTACTGTCTCTAATTCACCCCTCCACTTT. The full variable domain, its missing parts supplied by reference TRBV28 and TRBJ1-6, is DVKVTQSSRYLVKRTGEKVFLECVQDMDHENMFWYRQDPGLGLRLIYFSYDVKMKEKGDIPEGYSVSREKKERFSLILESASTNQTSMYLCASSTVSNSPLHFGNGTRLTVT.

The chain joins TRBV5-1 to TRBJ1-4, with D possibly being TRBD1 (6 bases). The V gene lost 1 base and the J gene lost 7 bases, with 14 bases spanning the gap. This CDR3 is built from 15 residues. Germline V gene lookup returns CDR1 SGHRS and CDR2 YFSETQ. CDR3 in amino acids: CASSLRPGGGEKLFF. The CDR3 DNA reads TGCGCCAGCAGCTTGAGGCCCGGGGGCGGTGAAAAACTGTTTTTT.

V is TRBV14 and J is TRBJ1-2, with a possible D match to TRBD1 (6 bases). V lost 4 bases and J 4 bases, leaving 13 bases between the germline ends. The germline V gene has CDR1 SGHDN and CDR2 FVKESK. The CDR3 runs 14 residues. The CDR3 reads CASSPYRDGYGYTF. The CDR3 bases are TGTGCCAGCAGCCCGTACAGGGATGGCTATGGCTACACCTTC.

This chain uses TRBV15 with TRBJ1-2; a weak D match, TRBD1 (5 bases). Germline values: CDR1 LNHNV, CDR2 YYDKDF (reference sequence). V lost 0 bases to trimming and J lost 8 bases, with 7 bases between them. The CDR3 consists of 12 residues. This chain's CDR3 is CATSREGVGYTF. CDR3 coding DNA: TGTGCCACCAGCAGAGAGGGGGTCGGCTACACCTTC.

The genes are TRBV7-9 and TRBJ1-1; TRBD1 aligns across 7 bases. The V segment lost 4 bases and the J segment 8 bases; nucleotides outside the gene matches: 7. The CDR3 has 13 residues. Germline loops: CDR1 SEHNR, CDR2 FQNEAQ (reference sequence). CDR3 in amino acids: CASSSGQVGEAFF. As DNA, the CDR3 is TGTGCCAGCAGCTCCGGACAGGTTGGGGAAGCTTTCTTT.

This rearrangement joins TRBV20-1 to TRBJ1-2; weak D call: TRBD1 (5 bases). V dropped 5 bases and J dropped 8 bases, with 15 bases sitting between them. The CDR3 extends over 12 amino acids. The germline V gene encodes CDR1 DFQATT and CDR2 SNEGSKA (reference sequence). This chain's CDR3 is CSARDRFEGYTF. In nucleotides, the CDR3 is TGCAGTGCTCGTGACAGATTTGAAGGCTACACCTTC.

The chain couples TRBV7-3 to TRBJ2-1; no clear D. CDR3 length: 12 residues. CDR1 and CDR2 (germline): SGHTA, FQGTGA. The V end lost 2 bases, the J end lost 7 bases, and 6 bases lay between the germline ends. CDR3 nucleotides: TGTGCCAGCAGCTTAGGGCGAAATGAGCAGTTCTTC. As protein: CASSLGRNEQFF.

The chain joins TRBV5-4 to TRBJ2-5; 9 bases line up with TRBD1. The CDR3 length is 14 residues. Trimming at V came to 5 bases and at J to 6 bases, leaving 8 bases not matched to a gene. In germline, CDR1 is SGHNT, CDR2 YYREEE (reference sequence). The CDR3 DNA reads TGTGCCAGCAGGCGTACAGGGGGCGTAAAGACCCAGTACTTC. Residues: CASRRTGGVKTQYF.

The genes are TRBV2 and TRBJ2-7; 8 bases fit TRBD2. From germline, CDR1 is SNHLY and CDR2 FYNNEI. This CDR3 has 12 amino acids. V lost 10 bases, J lost 2 bases, and 4 bases stayed unmatched. The CDR3 sequence is CATRTSTYEQYF. In DNA, the CDR3 is TGTGCCACCCGGACTAGCACCTACGAGCAGTACTTC.

This clone was recorded only once. The chain uses TRBV27 and TRBJ1-5; TRBD1 is a possible D gene (5 bases). V lost 2 bases and J 0 bases, leaving 8 bases between the germline ends. Germline loops: CDR1 MNHEY, CDR2 SMNVEV (reference sequence). CDR3 length: 15 residues. DNA of the CDR3: TGTGCCAGCAGTTTACGGGGGAATAGCAATCAGCCCCAGCATTTT. Translating gives CASSLRGNSNQPQHF.

A remark on this clone: Other DNA variants within this sample encode the same CDR3. The chain employs TRBV27 and TRBJ2-7, with 10 positions matching TRBD1. V dropped 2 bases and J dropped 2; count of bases not matched to a gene: 3. From germline, CDR1 is MNHEY and CDR2 SMNVEV (reference sequence). This CDR3 is built from 15 residues. CDR3 amino acids: CASSLTGQGAYEQYF. The CDR3 bases are TGTGCCAGCAGTTTAACCGGACAGGGGGCCTACGAGCAGTACTTC.

This chain connects TRBV6-5 to TRBJ2-7; D is possibly TRBD2 (6 bases). This CDR3 comprises 15 residues. Germline V lookup: CDR1 MNHEY, CDR2 SVGAGI. Trimming removed 7 bases from V and 0 bases from J, with 16 bases in between. CDR3 coding DNA: TGTGCCAGCATCCTGAGGCTAGCGCACTCCTACGAGCAGTACTTC. Translating gives CASILRLAHSYEQYF.

Comment on this clone: This specimen includes other DNA sequences encoding the same CDR3. This chain joins TRBV7-8 and TRBJ1-2; no clear D gene. Germline-derived CDR1 and CDR2 are SGHVS and FQNEAQ. The CDR3 has 14 amino acids. The ends were cut back, 1 base at V and 0 bases at J, with 6 bases in the middle. The CDR3 is CASSLGHSNYGYTF. The CDR3 DNA follows: TGTGCCAGCAGCTTAGGTCATTCTAACTATGGCTACACCTTC.

CDR3 protein: CSASSPTSGHSYNEQFF. The CDR3 DNA reads TGCAGTGCTAGTTCCCCGACTAGCGGGCACTCCTACAATGAGCAGTTCTTC. The chain is built from TRBV20-1 and TRBJ2-1; the match to TRBD2 covers 10 bases. V shed 3 bases, J shed 0 bases, and the junction held 8 bases outside the gene matches. The CDR3 sequence is 17 residues long. Germline V gives CDR1 DFQATT, CDR2 SNEGSKA (reference sequence).

V gene TRBV27 combines with J gene TRBJ1-5; D perhaps matches TRBD1 (6 bases). V was shortened by 6 bases and J by 0 bases, with 15 bases between the two germline ends. This CDR3 has 16 residues. Germline CDR1 MNHEY, CDR2 SMNVEV (reference sequence). The CDR3 spells CASRSDSGYSNQPQHF. The CDR3 DNA sequence: TGTGCCAGCAGATCGGACAGCGGATATAGCAATCAGCCCCAGCATTTT.

The CDR3: CAWNTGTGSSYEQYF. CDR3 sequence (DNA): TGTGCCTGGAACACCGGGACAGGGAGCTCCTACGAGCAGTACTTC. The chain is built from TRBV30 and TRBJ2-7; 9 bases match TRBD1. This CDR3 comprises 15 residues. V trimming: 4 bases; J trimming: 0 bases; junction bases outside the gene matches: 7. Per the germline V gene, CDR1 is GTSNPN and CDR2 is SVGIG (reference sequence).

The chain couples TRBV9 to TRBJ1-4; maybe TRBD1 (5 bases). Germline lookup yields CDR1 SGDLS and CDR2 YYNGEE. Trimming took off 2 bases at V and 8 bases at J, with 10 bases between the two ends. This CDR3 contains 13 residues. The CDR3 DNA sequence: TGTGCCAGCAGCGTTGGGGACGTAGAAAAACTGTTTTTT. Translated, it gives CASSVGDVEKLFF.

CDR3 region: CASSFFFEQFF. The CDR3 region has the DNA TGTGCCAGCAGTTTCTTCTTCGAGCAGTTCTTC. The chain links TRBV6-2 or TRBV6-3 to TRBJ2-1; D not certain. V was cut by 4 bases and J by 10 bases, with 8 bases left in between. Germline V lookup: CDR1 MNHEY, CDR2 SVGEGT. The CDR3 totals 11 residues.

This rearrangement joins TRBV2 to TRBJ2-1; D may be TRBD1 (6 bases). Germline V gene sequence: CDR1 SNHLY, CDR2 FYNNEI. V lost 1 base to trimming and J lost 4 bases, with 8 bases between them. CDR3 length: 14 amino acids. DNA of the CDR3: TGTGCCAGCAGTGAAGGGACAGTTTACAATGAGCAGTTCTTC. It yields the protein CASSEGTVYNEQFF.

The chain joins TRBV10-2 to TRBJ2-5; no clear D gene. The CDR3 spans 11 residues. Trimming took 0 bases from V and 4 from J, leaving 0 bases between them. The V gene's germline CDR1 is WSHSY and CDR2 SAAADI. CDR3 nucleotide sequence: TGCGCCAGCAGTGAGTCAGAGACCCAGTACTTC. Amino acid sequence: CASSESETQYF.

The J gene is TRBJ2-5, the V gene TRBV20-1; D call uncertain. Deletions cut 6 bases from V and 5 bases from J, with 10 bases between. Germline CDR1 reads DFQATT; CDR2 reads SNEGSKA (reference sequence). The CDR3 extends over 11 amino acids. CDR3 nucleotide sequence: TGCAGTGCCCTTCCTCGGGAGACCCAGTACTTC. Amino acids: CSALPRETQYF.

The gene calls are TRBV6-5 and TRBJ2-1; D is perhaps TRBD2 (5 bases). Trimming took off 6 bases at V and 1 base at J, with 10 bases between the two ends. Per the germline V gene, CDR1 is MNHEY and CDR2 is SVGAGI. The CDR3 is made up of 14 amino acids. The CDR3 DNA sequence: TGTGCCAGCAGAGACCGGGATTCCTACAATGAGCAGTTCTTC. Translating it yields CASRDRDSYNEQFF.

CDR3 sequence (DNA): TGTGCCAGCAGAGGGTCTTATAATTCACCCCTCCACTTT. Translation: CASRGSYNSPLHF. The V gene is TRBV5-6, the J gene TRBJ1-6; D ambiguous. The CDR3 runs 13 residues. Per the germline V gene, CDR1 is SGHDT and CDR2 is YYEEEE. Trimming removed 5 bases at V and 4 bases at J, with 7 bases between.

The rearrangement uses TRBV4-1 and TRBJ2-5; 11 nucleotides agree with TRBD1. This CDR3 has 15 amino acids. Germline V lookup: CDR1 MGHRA, CDR2 YSYEKL. V shed 2 bases, J shed 4 bases, and the junction held 3 bases outside the gene matches. DNA for the CDR3: TGCGCCAGCAGCCAAAGGGACAGGGGGGGAGAGACCCAGTACTTC. It is translated as CASSQRDRGGETQYF.

The chain carries TRBV12-5 and TRBJ2-7; 9 positions match TRBD1. This CDR3 is 15 amino acids long. J lost 3 bases, V lost 4 bases, and 7 bases had no gene match. CDR1 and CDR2 from the germline V gene are LGHNT and FRNRAP. The CDR3 loop is CASGYPWTGVYEQYF. The CDR3 DNA sequence: TGTGCTAGTGGTTACCCCTGGACAGGGGTCTACGAGCAGTACTTC.